Listed here are 2 T cell receptor beta chains from one sample, sequenced in a study of blood T cell repertoires in COVID-19. Measured with immunoSEQ multiplex PCR; TCRdb has only the in-frame clones, and not every one. The data hold 15,000 to 20,000 clones, with around 92% observed a single time. Material for sequencing was peripheral blood. Receptors originate from a human donor in a cohort sampled during active COVID-19.

The chain is built from TRBV19 and TRBJ2-1, with a possible D match to TRBD2 (6 bases). The CDR3 runs 16 residues. V gave up 3 bases and J gave up 0 bases, with 12 bases separating them. Germline assignment: CDR1 LNHDA and CDR2 SQIVND (reference sequence). CDR3 DNA sequence: TGTGCCAGTAGTATGGCGGCTAGCGCCTCCTACAATGAGCAGTTCTTC. Translating it yields CASSMAASASYNEQFF.

The rearrangement links TRBV7-9 to TRBJ2-1, with TRBD1 matching over 8 bases. CDR3 length equals 17 residues. Germline V gene lookup returns CDR1 SEHNR and CDR2 FQNEAQ (reference sequence). The J segment lost 7 bases and the V segment lost 2 bases, leaving 13 bases of the junction unmatched. This CDR3 is CASSLLATGALGNEQFF. DNA of the CDR3: TGTGCCAGCAGCTTACTCGCGACAGGGGCCCTAGGGAATGAGCAGTTCTTC. Variable domain in full (rest from reference TRBV7-9 and TRBJ2-1): DTGVSQNPRHKITKRGQNVTFRCDPISEHNRLYWYRQTLGQGPEFLTYFQNEAQLEKSRLLSDRFSAERPKGSFSTLEIQRTEQGDSAMYLCASSLLATGALGNEQFFGPGTRLTVL.